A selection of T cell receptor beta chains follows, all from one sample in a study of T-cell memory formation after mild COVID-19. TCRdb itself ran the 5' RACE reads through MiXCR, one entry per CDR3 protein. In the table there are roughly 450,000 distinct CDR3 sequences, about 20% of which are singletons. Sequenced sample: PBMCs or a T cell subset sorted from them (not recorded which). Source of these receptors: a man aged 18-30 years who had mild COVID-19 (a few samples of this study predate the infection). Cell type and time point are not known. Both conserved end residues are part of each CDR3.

CDR3 protein: CASRVGGQETQYF
CDR3 length: 13
V gene: TRBV28
J gene: TRBJ2-5

CDR3 protein: CASSFGRGYDEQFF
CDR3 length: 14
V gene: TRBV7-2
J gene: TRBJ2-1

CDR3 protein: CASSSKTSGETQYF
CDR3 length: 14
V gene: TRBV6-2/TRBV6-3
J gene: TRBJ2-5

CDR3 protein: CASSPRWGGELFF
CDR3 length: 13
V gene: TRBV4-1
J gene: TRBJ2-2

CDR3 protein: CASSHPLGGTNTEAFF
CDR3 length: 16
V gene: TRBV7-9
J gene: TRBJ1-1

CDR3 protein: CASIGGEYEQYF
CDR3 length: 12
V gene: TRBV6-2/TRBV6-3
J gene: TRBJ2-7

CDR3 protein: CASSLTAGKTRQFF
CDR3 length: 14
V gene: TRBV27
J gene: TRBJ2-1

CDR3 protein: CASSPYRRASGSYNEQFF
CDR3 length: 18
V gene: TRBV12-3/TRBV12-4
J gene: TRBJ2-1

CDR3 protein: CASTLAGATRTQYF
CDR3 length: 14
V gene: TRBV7-2
J gene: TRBJ2-5

CDR3 protein: CASSSPSWGRYEQYF
CDR3 length: 15
V gene: TRBV7-2
J gene: TRBJ2-7

CDR3 protein: CASSRDGFQETQYF
CDR3 length: 14
V gene: TRBV6-5
J gene: TRBJ2-5

CDR3 protein: CASRYRESSYNEQFF
CDR3 length: 15
V gene: TRBV4-1
J gene: TRBJ2-1

CDR3 protein: CASSLGRGLAIQYF
CDR3 length: 14
V gene: TRBV7-2
J gene: TRBJ2-4

CDR3 protein: CASGVAHVRELFF
CDR3 length: 13
V gene: TRBV12-3/TRBV12-4
J gene: TRBJ2-2

CDR3 protein: CASGGQVVAYEQYF
CDR3 length: 14
V gene: TRBV12-5
J gene: TRBJ2-7

CDR3 protein: CASSRGESEQFF
CDR3 length: 12
V gene: TRBV12-3/TRBV12-4
J gene: TRBJ2-1

CDR3 protein: CASSDLGRDIQYF
CDR3 length: 13
V gene: TRBV2
J gene: TRBJ2-4

CDR3 protein: CSARLSSGGATDTQYF
CDR3 length: 16
V gene: TRBV20-1
J gene: TRBJ2-3

CDR3 protein: CASSDKTRGKGDTQYF
CDR3 length: 16
V gene: TRBV5-4
J gene: TRBJ2-3

CDR3 protein: CASRPAGGGTGELFF
CDR3 length: 15
V gene: TRBV12-3/TRBV12-4
J gene: TRBJ2-2